Below, 25 T cell receptor beta chains from the same sample are listed, as sequenced in a study of graft-versus-host responses after intestinal transplantation. The antigens these receptors bind are not known. The repertoire was sequenced with immunoSEQ multiplex PCR; TCRdb's copy has only in-frame clones and lacks some. Of over 80,000 clones in the sample, 91% were seen once. The source material was unstimulated CD4+ T cells sorted from spleen or lymph node cells, sampled before transplant. The receptors were sampled from a human donor who was the organ donor for an intestinal transplant.

The chain couples TRBV6-1 to TRBJ2-7; 10 positions agree with TRBD2. The CDR3 runs to 14 residues. V was clipped by 7 bases and J by 3 bases; unmatched bases: 6. Germline V gives CDR1 MNHNS, CDR2 SASEGT. The CDR3 DNA sequence: TGTGCCAGCACCCAGCGGGGGGGCCTCTACGAGCAGTACTTC. It translates to CASTQRGGLYEQYF.

V usage is TRBV6-1 and J usage is TRBJ2-1; 12 nucleotides line up with TRBD2. The germline V gene has CDR1 MNHNS and CDR2 SASEGT. Germline trimming cut 8 bases from V and 5 bases from J; bases unmatched to any gene: 7. The CDR3 has 15 amino acids. CDR3 nucleotides: TGTGCCAGCGGGGTACTAGCGGGGGGAGACAATGAGCAGTTCTTC. Translating it yields CASGVLAGGDNEQFF.

The V call is TRBV18, the J call TRBJ1-2; TRBD1 is a possible D gene (5 bases). The V end was cut by 5 bases, the J end by 3 bases, with 13 bases between. This CDR3 region has 14 residues. Germline V gene sequence: CDR1 KGHSH, CDR2 LQKENI. In DNA form, the CDR3 reads TGTGCCAGCTCAAAATCAGGGTCTGACTATGGCTACACCTTC. It specifies CASSKSGSDYGYTF.

The chain combines TRBV7-2 with TRBJ2-1; no clear D. This CDR3 is built from 12 residues. Germline assignment: CDR1 SGHTA and CDR2 FQGNSA. V was pared by 1 base and J by 8 bases, with 6 bases between. CDR3 region: CASSLVLHEQFF. In DNA, the CDR3 is TGTGCCAGCAGCTTAGTCCTCCATGAGCAGTTCTTC.

This clone came up a few times. The chain couples TRBV5-4 to TRBJ1-3, with TRBD1 matching over 8 bases. The V and J ends lost 0 bases and 7 bases, in that order; junction bases with no gene match: 6. CDR1 is SGHNT, CDR2 YYREEE, per germline (reference sequence). The CDR3 runs to 15 residues. The CDR3 here is CASSLGTGFVNTIYF. CDR3 sequence (DNA): TGTGCCAGCAGCTTGGGGACAGGGTTCGTGAACACCATATATTTT.

This chain connects TRBV7-2 to TRBJ2-7; the match to TRBD2 covers 12 bases. From germline, CDR1 is SGHTA and CDR2 FQGNSA. V was clipped by 9 bases and J by 1 base; unmatched bases: 1. This CDR3 is 13 amino acids long. CDR3 loop: CASGLAGSYEQYF. The CDR3 DNA follows: TGTGCCAGTGGACTAGCGGGGTCCTACGAGCAGTACTTC.

The chain links TRBV18 to TRBJ1-5; 7 bases map to TRBD1. Germline CDR1 reads KGHSH; CDR2 reads LQKENI. The J segment lost 6 bases and the V segment lost 3 bases, leaving 5 bases of the junction unmatched. The CDR3 length is 14 residues. CDR3 loop: CASSPWDRTQPQHF. The CDR3 DNA reads TGTGCCAGCTCACCCTGGGACAGAACTCAGCCCCAGCATTTT.

The chain has TRBV5-4 and TRBJ2-1; TRBD2 is a possible D gene (6 bases). CDR1 is SGHNT, CDR2 YYREEE, per germline (reference sequence). This CDR3 has 15 residues. The V and J ends lost 2 bases and 9 bases respectively, with 18 bases between them. The CDR3 spells CASSLGRGAPGEQFF. The CDR3 coding sequence is TGTGCCAGCAGCTTAGGGCGGGGAGCTCCCGGTGAGCAGTTCTTC.

This chain links TRBV5-1 with TRBJ1-1; 9 bases agree with TRBD1. V dropped 3 bases and J dropped 4; count of bases not matched to a gene: 7. The CDR3 contains 15 residues. Germline V CDR1 and CDR2: SGHRS, YFSETQ. For the CDR3, the DNA is TGCGCCAGCAGCTCGACACCGACAGGGGGCACTGAAGCTTTCTTT. Amino acids: CASSSTPTGGTEAFF.

The chain uses TRBV7-2 and TRBJ1-3, with D possibly TRBD1 on 5 matching bases. V was clipped by 7 bases and J by 0 bases, with 10 bases between them. The length of the CDR3 is 14 residues. From germline, CDR1 is SGHTA and CDR2 FQGNSA. This chain's CDR3 is CASKIQGSGNTIYF. The CDR3, as DNA: TGTGCCAGCAAAATTCAGGGCTCTGGAAACACCATATATTTT.

V is TRBV6-6 and J is TRBJ1-2; tentative D call: TRBD1 (5 bases). There are 13 residues in the CDR3. Trimming left V 7 bases short and J 2 bases short, with 11 bases between. Germline CDR1 is MNHNY and CDR2 is SVGAGI (reference sequence). CDR3 sequence: CASTHGGNYGYTF. In nucleotides, the CDR3 is TGTGCCAGCACCCACGGGGGGAACTATGGCTACACCTTC.

Comment on this clone: Other DNA sequences in this sample translate to the same CDR3. The chain links TRBV5-1 to TRBJ2-5, with a tentative D call TRBD1 (6 bases). Per the germline V gene, CDR1 is SGHRS and CDR2 is YFSETQ. The CDR3 has 17 residues. V was pared by 4 bases and J by 1 base, with 20 bases between. The CDR3 loop is CASSRRGQQTFQETQYF. CDR3 nucleotides: TGCGCCAGCAGCCGAAGAGGACAGCAGACTTTCCAAGAGACCCAGTACTTC. The entire variable domain, with the rest obtained from reference TRBV5-1 and TRBJ2-5, is as follows: KAGVTQTPRYLIKTRGQQVTLSCSPISGHRSVSWYQQTPGQGLQFLFEYFSETQRNKGNFPGRFSGRQFSNSRSEMNVSTLELGDSALYLCASSRRGQQTFQETQYFGPGTRLLVL.

The rearrangement links TRBV4-2 to TRBJ1-2; a weak D match, TRBD1 (5 bases). Germline assignment: CDR1 LGHNA and CDR2 YNFKEQ. Trimming took off 0 bases at V and 8 bases at J, with 22 bases between the two ends. CDR3 length equals 17 residues. The CDR3 coding sequence is TGTGCCAGCAGCCAAGACCCCCTGGGGAGGGGAACGGACGGCTACACCTTC. Amino acids: CASSQDPLGRGTDGYTF.

The CDR3 sequence is CASSQDQGNYEQYF. The CDR3 DNA is TGCGCCAGCAGCCAAGATCAGGGAAACTACGAGCAGTACTTC. The chain is built from TRBV4-1 and TRBJ2-7; D perhaps matches TRBD1 (5 bases). In germline, CDR1 is MGHRA, CDR2 YSYEKL. V lost 0 bases to trimming and J lost 3 bases, with 9 bases between them. The CDR3 runs to 14 residues.

The chain employs TRBV7-8 and TRBJ2-7, with D possibly being TRBD1 (5 bases). Germline assignment: CDR1 SGHVS and CDR2 FQNEAQ. The CDR3 contains 14 residues. The ends were cut back, 2 bases at V and 2 bases at J, with 10 bases in the middle. This chain's CDR3 is CASSLSDSTYEQYF. For the CDR3, the DNA is TGTGCCAGCAGCTTATCAGACAGCACCTACGAGCAGTACTTC.

A remark on this clone: This sample also contains other DNA sequences that code for the same CDR3. The chain recombines TRBV9 with TRBJ2-3, with D perhaps TRBD2 (6 bases). Germline V CDR1 and CDR2: SGDLS, YYNGEE. V dropped 3 bases and J dropped 1 base, with 6 bases sitting between them. The CDR3 consists of 13 residues. The DNA of the CDR3 is TGTGCCAGCAGCGGCGGGGGCACAGATACGCAGTATTTT. It translates to CASSGGGTDTQYF.

The chain carries TRBV6-5 and TRBJ1-1, with a tentative D call TRBD1 (5 bases). Germline V gene data show CDR1 as MNHEY and CDR2 as SVGAGI. Trimming took off 1 base at V and 4 bases at J, with 13 bases between the two ends. CDR3 length: 15 amino acids. The CDR3 loop is CASSYLGHKGTEAFF. The CDR3, as DNA: TGTGCCAGCAGTTACTTGGGGCACAAGGGCACTGAAGCTTTCTTT.

The chain recombines TRBV2 with TRBJ2-7, with 10 nucleotides matching TRBD1. The V and J ends lost 7 bases and 3 bases, in that order; junction bases with no gene match: 3. Germline V gene lookup returns CDR1 SNHLY and CDR2 FYNNEI. The CDR3 totals 13 residues. Here the CDR3 reads CASIRTGGYEQYF. The CDR3 nucleotides are TGTGCCAGCATTCGGACAGGGGGCTACGAGCAGTACTTC.

The chain recombines TRBV4-1 with TRBJ2-2, with no clear D. The CDR3 is 15 residues long. The germline CDR1 and CDR2 sequences are MGHRA and YSYEKL. The V gene lost 4 bases and the J gene lost 1 base, with 10 bases spanning the gap. This CDR3 reads CASSLRAGNTGELFF. DNA for the CDR3: TGCGCCAGCAGCCTCCGTGCCGGGAACACCGGGGAGCTGTTTTTT.

The table lists this clone with a count of one. The J gene is TRBJ2-3, the V gene TRBV29-1; TRBD1 might be the D (6 bases). The length of the CDR3 is 11 residues. Germline CDR1 and CDR2: SQVTM and ANQGSEA. Trimming removed 4 bases from V and 4 bases from J, with 6 bases in between. CDR3 amino acids: CSVGGPDTQYF. CDR3 sequence (DNA): TGCAGCGTTGGGGGGCCAGATACGCAGTATTTT.

This chain links TRBV7-3 with TRBJ2-2, with unresolved D. This CDR3 is 13 amino acids long. Germline V lookup: CDR1 SGHTA, CDR2 FQGTGA. V dropped 2 bases and J dropped 6 bases, with 7 bases sitting between them. CDR3 sequence: CASSLPPSGELFF. The CDR3 DNA reads TGTGCCAGCAGCTTACCCCCATCCGGGGAGCTGTTTTTT.

The V gene is TRBV27, the J gene TRBJ2-7; weak D call: TRBD2 (5 bases). In germline, CDR1 is MNHEY, CDR2 SMNVEV (reference sequence). Trimming cost V 5 bases and J 2 bases, with 13 bases left between them. This CDR3 is 14 amino acids long. This chain's CDR3 is CASSVLWRPYEQYF. The CDR3 DNA reads TGTGCCAGCAGTGTTCTCTGGAGGCCCTACGAGCAGTACTTC.

This clone is a singleton in its sample. V and J are TRBV7-2 and TRBJ2-1, with D tentatively TRBD1 (5 bases). V was cut by 5 bases and J by 6 bases, with 14 bases left in between. The CDR3 is 14 residues long. The germline gives CDR1 SGHTA, CDR2 FQGNSA. The CDR3 spells CASSPGLRFNEQFF. CDR3 nucleotides: TGTGCCAGCAGCCCAGGGCTGAGGTTCAATGAGCAGTTCTTC.

This rearrangement joins TRBV7-6 to TRBJ2-1; a possible D gene is TRBD2 (6 bases). The V gene lost 1 base and the J gene lost 3 bases, with 13 bases spanning the gap. The CDR3 sequence is 16 residues long. Germline V gene data show CDR1 as SGHVS and CDR2 as FNYEAQ. The CDR3 region has the DNA TGTGCCAGCAGCTTAGTATCGGGGGAGATCTACAATGAGCAGTTCTTC. Its translation is CASSLVSGEIYNEQFF.

V and J are TRBV5-1 and TRBJ2-7; 8 nucleotides agree with TRBD1. In germline, CDR1 is SGHRS, CDR2 YFSETQ. CDR3 length: 16 residues. J was trimmed by 4 bases and V by 0 bases; bases with no gene match: 9. The CDR3 loop is CASSLGQGAVTYEQYF. As DNA, the CDR3 is TGCGCCAGCAGCTTGGGGCAGGGGGCGGTGACGTACGAGCAGTACTTC.